These T cell receptor beta chains were read from a single sample in a study of shared clonotypes between healthy human individuals. Using immunoSEQ multiplex PCR, the repertoire was profiled, and TCRdb retains in-frame clones only, with some absent. Altogether roughly 1,100,000 clones are present, approximately 72% being singletons, with the ten largest covering 1.4%. The sequencing input was memory CD4+ T cells sorted from blood. Every receptor here comes from a man aged 18 to 35 in good health. The CDR3 runs from the conserved cysteine through the conserved F or W. D genes are given only for firm matches. Some rows have no size entry. The others give once, few or many, or a class for an expanded clone.

clone size	V gene	D gene	J gene	CDR3 DNA	CDR3 protein
.	TRBV10-3	.	TRBJ2-3	TGTGCCATCCGCCAGGGGGATACGCAGTATTTT	CAIRQGDTQYF
.	TRBV6-5	TRBD1	TRBJ2-7	TGTGCCAGCAGAGCCGGGACAGGGGTTGCCGAGCAGTACTTC	CASRAGTGVAEQYF
.	TRBV6-1	.	TRBJ1-2	TGTGCCAGCAGTGATAGCCCCCAGGGCTACACCTTC	CASSDSPQGYTF
.	TRBV5-1	TRBD2	TRBJ2-5	TGCGCCAGCAGCTTTCTAGCGGGAGGGTTTTTCGGGCAAGAGACCCAGTACTTC	CASSFLAGGFFGQETQYF
.	TRBV5-1	.	TRBJ2-1	TGCGCCAGCAGCTGGGCACAGGGTGGATCCTACAATGAGCAGTTCTTC	CASSWAQGGSYNEQFF
.	TRBV14	.	TRBJ2-4	TGTGCCAGCAGCCCTTCGGGGCTCGCGGACATTCAGTACTTC	CASSPSGLADIQYF
.	TRBV12-5	TRBD2	TRBJ2-7	TGTGCTAGTGGTTTAGGTAGCGGGAGTGTAGTTTACGAGCAGTACTTC	CASGLGSGSVVYEQYF
.	TRBV9	.	TRBJ2-3	TGTGCCAGCAGCGCCGGGACTAGCACAGATACGCAGTATTTT	CASSAGTSTDTQYF
.	TRBV27	.	TRBJ1-2	TGTGCCAGCAGTTTAAGAAAGGCAGCTAACTATGGCTACACCTTC	CASSLRKAANYGYTF
once	TRBV6-6	.	TRBJ1-6	TGTGCCAGCAGTTACTCTCGGGCGGAACGTCTTTCACCCCTCCACTTT	CASSYSRAERLSPLHF
.	TRBV5-1	.	TRBJ2-5	TGCGCCAGCCTCCCTGAGGGGACGGAGACCCAGTACTTC	CASLPEGTETQYF
few	TRBV2	TRBD2	TRBJ2-5	TGTGCCAGCAGTGATAGCGGGGGGCTCGGAGGGACCCAGTACTTC	CASSDSGGLGGTQYF
.	TRBV9	TRBD2	TRBJ2-2	TGTGCCAGCAGCGTGATGGCTAGCGGGAACACCGGGGAGCTGTTTTTT	CASSVMASGNTGELFF
few	TRBV6-5	.	TRBJ1-4	TGTGCCAGCAGCCCCATCGGGGGAGGTGAAAAACTGTTTTTT	CASSPIGGGEKLFF
few	TRBV29-1	.	TRBJ2-6	TGCAGCGTTGGATCAGCCGGGGCCAACGTCCTGACTTTC	CSVGSAGANVLTF
.	TRBV7-2	TRBD1	TRBJ1-4	TGTGCCAGCAGCTCGGGACAGGGGGAAGAAAAACTGTTTTTT	CASSSGQGEEKLFF
.	TRBV19	.	TRBJ2-1	TGTGCCAGTAGTATAAACCCGTGGGCCAGCAATGAGCAGTTCTTC	CASSINPWASNEQFF
.	TRBV27	.	TRBJ2-2	TGTGCCAGTAAGACAGGAGTAGCGGTCGGGGAGCTGTTTTTT	CASKTGVAVGELFF
.	TRBV10-1	.	TRBJ2-3	TGCGCCAGCAGTGAGCTAAGGGGTCAGGCAGTTACGCAGTATTTT	CASSELRGQAVTQYF
many	TRBV4-1	.	TRBJ1-3	TGCGCCAGCAGCCAAGATATAGGGAGAAACACCATATATTTT	CASSQDIGRNTIYF
.	TRBV2	.	TRBJ1-1	TGTGCCAGCAGTGCCGGGCAGAATCTATTGAGGGACACTGAAGCTTTCTTT	CASSAGQNLLRDTEAFF
.	TRBV11-3	.	TRBJ2-1	TGTGCCAGCAGCTCTAAGACTAGGGGGGGGAATGAGCAGTTCTTC	CASSSKTRGGNEQFF
.	TRBV29-1	.	TRBJ1-5	TGCAGCGTCGGACCCGGCGGGGGTCAGCCCCAGCATTTT	CSVGPGGGQPQHF